These 7 T cell receptor beta chains were sequenced from one sample in a study of shared clonotypes between healthy human individuals. The protocol was immunoSEQ multiplex PCR, while the TCRdb copy is restricted to in-frame clones and leaves out a portion. The sample consists of some 1.5 million clones, 98% of them appearing once. The specimen was naive CD4+ T cells sorted from blood. Sample subset: CD45RA+ positively selected. These receptors were taken from a man aged 30-40 years in good health.

V is TRBV5-4 and J is TRBJ2-2, with D hard to call. Per germline, CDR1 SGHNT and CDR2 YYREEE (reference sequence). Deletions cut 6 bases from V and 3 bases from J, with 21 bases between. This CDR3 region has 17 residues. The CDR3 DNA follows: TGTGCCAGCAATCGAGACAAGATCTATCGGGACACCGGGGAGCTGTTTTTT. Amino acid sequence: CASNRDKIYRDTGELFF. Full variable domain (outside the CDR3, taken from reference TRBV5-4 and TRBJ2-2): ETGVTQSPTHLIKTRGQQVTLRCSSQSGHNTVSWYQQALGQGPQFIFQYYREEENGRGNFPPRFSGLQFPNYSSELNVNALELDDSALYLCASNRDKIYRDTGELFFGEGSRLTVL.

The chain uses TRBV9 and TRBJ2-2; 8 bases map to TRBD1. V shed 4 bases, J shed 2 bases, and the junction held 4 bases outside the gene matches. CDR3 length: 15 residues. Germline values: CDR1 SGDLS, CDR2 YYNGEE. CDR3 bases: TGTGCCAGCAGCCAAGGACAGGGTAACACCGGGGAGCTGTTTTTT. The encoded protein is CASSQGQGNTGELFF.

The chain carries TRBV9 and TRBJ1-2; 7 positions agree with TRBD1. Per the germline V gene, CDR1 is SGDLS and CDR2 is YYNGEE. The CDR3 spans 13 residues. Trimming at V came to 2 bases and at J to 8 bases, leaving 6 bases not matched to a gene. CDR3 coding DNA: TGTGCCAGCAGCGTCCGACAGGGACTCGGCTACACCTTC. Translating it yields CASSVRQGLGYTF.

The chain employs TRBV19 and TRBJ2-5; 8 positions agree with TRBD2. From germline, CDR1 is LNHDA and CDR2 SQIVND (reference sequence). The CDR3 consists of 15 residues. V gave up 3 bases and J gave up 4 bases; unmatched junction bases: 7. CDR3 sequence: CASSMPTAGAETQYF. For the CDR3, the DNA is TGTGCCAGTAGTATGCCCACAGCGGGAGCAGAGACCCAGTACTTC.

V and J are TRBV6-6 and TRBJ1-2; TRBD1 matches at 9 bases. This CDR3 spans 15 amino acids. The germline gives CDR1 MNHNY, CDR2 SVGAGI (reference sequence). V trimming: 0 bases; J trimming: 6 bases; junction bases outside the gene matches: 5. CDR3 nucleotide sequence: TGTGCCAGCAGTTACTCCCCCGGGACAGGGAATGGCTACACCTTC. Amino acids: CASSYSPGTGNGYTF.

The chain is built from TRBV30 and TRBJ1-3; D uncertain. V lost 3 bases and J 3 bases, leaving 15 bases between the germline ends. The CDR3 is 15 amino acids. Germline-derived CDR1 and CDR2 are GTSNPN and SVGIG (reference sequence). The CDR3 loop reads CAWSLVRAYGNTIYF. Here the CDR3 DNA reads TGTGCCTGGAGCCTCGTGAGGGCTTATGGAAACACCATATATTTT. Using reference TRBV30 and TRBJ1-3 for the parts outside the CDR3, the full variable domain is SQTIHQWPATLVQPVGSPLSLECTVEGTSNPNLYWYRQAAGRGLQLLFYSVGIGQISSEVPQNLSASRPQDRQFILSSKKLLLSDSGFYLCAWSLVRAYGNTIYFGEGSWLTVV.

The J gene is TRBJ2-2, the V gene TRBV7-2, with 12 bases fitting TRBD2. V shed 0 bases and J 5 bases; nucleotides not matched to a gene: 7. Germline CDR1 is SGHTA and CDR2 is FQGNSA. This CDR3 comprises 18 residues. Here the CDR3 reads CASSLAPGLAGWTGELFF. CDR3 bases: TGTGCCAGCAGCTTAGCACCCGGACTAGCGGGATGGACCGGGGAGCTGTTTTTT. Filled out from reference TRBV7-2 and TRBJ2-2, the complete variable domain reads GAGVSQSPSNKVTEKGKDVELRCDPISGHTALYWYRQSLGQGLEFLIYFQGNSAPDKSGLPSDRFSAERTGGSVSTLTIQRTQQEDSAVYLCASSLAPGLAGWTGELFFGEGSRLTVL.